The clone carrying this TCR beta chain was found many times. Its matching antigen is unknown. MiXCR, applied by TCRdb to the 5' RACE reads, yields one record per CDR3 protein. The profile covers 100,000 to 150,000 distinct CDR3 sequences, with roughly 17% appearing a single time and approximately 33% taken by the ten largest. Trimming stripped 1 base from V and 6 bases from J, with 10 bases between. This CDR3 contains 13 residues. From germline, CDR1 is SGHRS and CDR2 YFSETQ. This entry comes from a study of CD8 T cells in ankylosing spondylitis. Study-level points and caveats: A TCR beta motif made of about 8 highly homologous variants seemed typical of ankylosing spondylitis blood.

The chain uses TRBV5-1 and TRBJ1-1; maybe TRBD1 (6 bases). The sequence derives from a male donor with ankylosing spondylitis. Sequenced sample: blood, either unsorted or a sorted T cell fraction (not recorded which). This chain's CDR3 is CASSLSGAAEAFF. CDR3 DNA sequence: TGCGCCAGCAGCTTGTCAGGGGCGGCTGAAGCTTTCTTT. Combining the CDR3 with reference TRBV5-1 and TRBJ1-1 gives the whole variable domain KAGVTQTPRYLIKTRGQQVTLSCSPISGHRSVSWYQQTPGQGLQFLFEYFSETQRNKGNFPGRFSGRQFSNSRSEMNVSTLELGDSALYLCASSLSGAAEAFFGQGTRLTVV.